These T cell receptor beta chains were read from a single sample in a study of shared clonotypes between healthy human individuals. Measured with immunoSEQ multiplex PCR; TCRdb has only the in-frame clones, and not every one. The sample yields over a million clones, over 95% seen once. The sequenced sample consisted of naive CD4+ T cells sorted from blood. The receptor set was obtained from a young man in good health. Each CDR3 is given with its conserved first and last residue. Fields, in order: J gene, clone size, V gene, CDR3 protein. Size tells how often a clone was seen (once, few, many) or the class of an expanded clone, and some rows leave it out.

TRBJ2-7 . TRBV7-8 CASSLGAPSYEQYF
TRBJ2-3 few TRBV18 CASSYTDTQYF
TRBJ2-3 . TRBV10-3 CAISEIGGASTDTQYF
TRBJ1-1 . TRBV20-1 CSAMNTEAFF
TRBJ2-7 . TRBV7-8 CASSLGDRGYEQYF
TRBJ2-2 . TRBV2 CASSDAGGPNGELFF
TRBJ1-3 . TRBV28 CASSSRLGSGNTIYF
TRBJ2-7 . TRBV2 CASSLGLAGLSYEQYF
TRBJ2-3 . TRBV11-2 CASSLVWGASTDTQYF
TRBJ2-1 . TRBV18 CASSPQSGLGVEQFF
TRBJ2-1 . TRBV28 CASSFGSLEQFF
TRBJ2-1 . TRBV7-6 CASSGGTGTYNEQFF
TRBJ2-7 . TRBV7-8 CASSSRGLTYEQYF
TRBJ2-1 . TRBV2 CASSEFREKNEQFF
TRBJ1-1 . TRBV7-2 CASSQQGPVGAFF
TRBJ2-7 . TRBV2 CASSEPSLAEQYF
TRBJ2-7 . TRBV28 CASTPPAGASYEQYF
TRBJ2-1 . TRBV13 CASMRGGQAANEQFF
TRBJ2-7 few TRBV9 CASSVDLDSSYEQYF
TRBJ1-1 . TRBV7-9 CASSLGQGSTEAFF
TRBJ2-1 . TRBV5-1 CASSLAQGQGYEQFF
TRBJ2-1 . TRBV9 CASSLRGDSYNEQFF
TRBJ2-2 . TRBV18 CASSPLEAGAKNTGELFF
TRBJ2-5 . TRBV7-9 CASSLDRGVRETQYF
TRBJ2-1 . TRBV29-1 CSVVGNEQFF
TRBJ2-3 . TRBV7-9 CASIIGGGGVTDTQYF
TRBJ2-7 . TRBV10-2 CASTIGTTYSYEQYF
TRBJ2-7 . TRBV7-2 CASSPDLWQGSSEQYF
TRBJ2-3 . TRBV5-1 CASSLEGLSGDTQYF
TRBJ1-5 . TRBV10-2 CASDPTGSNQPQHF
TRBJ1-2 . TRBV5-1 CASSLASGVPNYGYTF
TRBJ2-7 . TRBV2 CASSEDRSYEQYF
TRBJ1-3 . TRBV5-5 CASSLGGTGNTIYF
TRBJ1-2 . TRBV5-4 CASSSKTRQGSPGYTF
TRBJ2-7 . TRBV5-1 CASSLGGAGSSSYEQYF
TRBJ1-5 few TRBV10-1 CASSESQGRYSNQPQHF